These 27 T cell receptor beta chains came from one sample sequenced in a study of cytomegalovirus exposure and HLA in healthy donors. Measured with immunoSEQ multiplex PCR; TCRdb has only the in-frame clones, and not every one. Of 150,000 or so clones listed, approximately 84% are singletons. The sequencing input was PBMCs. The receptors were gathered from a young man in good health and CMV-seropositive.

This clone came up a few times. This chain uses TRBV28 with TRBJ2-1; 11 nucleotides match TRBD1. Losses at the gene ends were 4 bases for V and 13 bases for J; bases not matched to a gene: 15. The CDR3 is 16 residues long. The germline V gene has CDR1 MDHEN and CDR2 SYDVKM. The CDR3 is CASSSLRTGGALHQFF. The CDR3 DNA sequence: TGTGCCAGCAGTTCCCTCAGGACAGGGGGCGCATTACATCAGTTCTTC. Full variable domain (outside the CDR3, taken from reference TRBV28 and TRBJ2-1): DVKVTQSSRYLVKRTGEKVFLECVQDMDHENMFWYRQDPGLGLRLIYFSYDVKMKEKGDIPEGYSVSREKKERFSLILESASTNQTSMYLCASSSLRTGGALHQFFGPGTRLTVL.

This chain connects TRBV2 to TRBJ2-7, with 8 bases aligning to TRBD2. The CDR3 runs 15 residues. Germline loops: CDR1 SNHLY, CDR2 FYNNEI. V lost 5 bases to trimming and J lost 4 bases; unmatched junction nucleotides: 10. This chain's CDR3 is CASSISGNGGYEQYF. CDR3 DNA: TGTGCCAGCAGTATTAGCGGGAACGGAGGGTACGAGCAGTACTTC.

The chain combines TRBV6-1 with TRBJ1-2, with 9 bases that match TRBD1. V trimming: 5 bases; J trimming: 2 bases; junction bases outside the gene matches: 3. The CDR3 contains 14 residues. CDR1 and CDR2 (germline): MNHNS, SASEGT. Written as DNA, the CDR3 is TGTGCCAGCAGTTGGGGGACAGGGAACTATGGCTACACCTTC. Its protein product is CASSWGTGNYGYTF.

The CDR3 DNA follows: TGTGCCAGCAGCTTTACCGGGCCTCAGGGGGAGACCCAGTACTTC. It is translated as CASSFTGPQGETQYF. The genes are TRBV7-9 and TRBJ2-5; a possible D gene is TRBD1 (6 bases). This CDR3 has 15 residues. Trimming took 3 bases from V and 5 from J, leaving 16 bases between them. CDR1 and CDR2 (germline): SEHNR, FQNEAQ (reference sequence). Combining the CDR3 with reference TRBV7-9 and TRBJ2-5 gives the whole variable domain DTGVSQNPRHKITKRGQNVTFRCDPISEHNRLYWYRQTLGQGPEFLTYFQNEAQLEKSRLLSDRFSAERPKGSFSTLEIQRTEQGDSAMYLCASSFTGPQGETQYFGPGTRLLVL.

The gene calls are TRBV7-9 and TRBJ1-2; no clear D gene. The V end lost 1 base, the J end lost 7 bases, and 10 bases lay between the germline ends. CDR1 is SEHNR, CDR2 FQNEAQ, per germline (reference sequence). The CDR3 is 13 residues long. In DNA form, the CDR3 reads TGTGCCAGCAGCTTAGACCGGGAGGGTGGCTACACCTTC. It translates to CASSLDREGGYTF.

V and J are TRBV27 and TRBJ2-3, with 9 bases lining up with TRBD1. Trimming took 5 bases from V and 0 from J; bases not matched to a gene: 9. From germline, CDR1 is MNHEY and CDR2 SMNVEV (reference sequence). This CDR3 is built from 17 residues. The CDR3 reads CASSGGQGTWSTDTQYF. The CDR3 DNA follows: TGTGCCAGCAGTGGGGGACAGGGTACCTGGAGCACAGATACGCAGTATTTT.

The chain recombines TRBV7-3 with TRBJ1-1, with D perhaps TRBD1 (5 bases). V was pared by 0 bases and J by 7 bases, with 12 bases between. Germline assignment: CDR1 SGHTA and CDR2 FQGTGA. This CDR3 region has 14 residues. This chain's CDR3 is CASSLTDHDSEAFF. The CDR3 nucleotides are TGTGCCAGCAGCTTAACGGACCACGACAGTGAAGCTTTCTTT.

The V and J genes are TRBV27 and TRBJ2-7, with TRBD1 matching 7 bases. This CDR3 is built from 14 residues. CDR1 is MNHEY, CDR2 SMNVEV, per germline (reference sequence). Losses at the gene ends were 5 bases for V and 2 bases for J; bases not matched to a gene: 6. This chain's CDR3 is CASSIQGWAYEQYF. The CDR3 bases are TGTGCCAGCAGTATACAGGGGTGGGCCTACGAGCAGTACTTC.

The chain links TRBV28 to TRBJ2-3; D possibly corresponds to TRBD2 (6 bases). Germline V lookup: CDR1 MDHEN, CDR2 SYDVKM. The CDR3 covers 15 residues. Trimming shortened V by 3 bases and J by 1 base, and 11 bases separated the two germline ends. This CDR3 is CASSFGGERTDTQYF. The CDR3 DNA sequence: TGTGCCAGCAGTTTTGGCGGGGAGCGCACAGATACGCAGTATTTT.

This chain uses TRBV5-1 with TRBJ1-4; TRBD1 matches 10 bases. Germline V gene lookup returns CDR1 SGHRS and CDR2 YFSETQ. The CDR3 covers 13 residues. The J segment lost 7 bases and the V segment lost 3 bases, leaving 0 bases of the junction unmatched. The CDR3 protein is CASSWTGGEKLFF. CDR3 sequence (DNA): TGCGCCAGCAGCTGGACAGGGGGTGAAAAACTGTTTTTT.

This clone was observed a single time. The identical CDR3 is also encoded by other nucleotide sequences in the sample. This chain joins TRBV7-6 and TRBJ1-5; TRBD1 matches at 7 bases. CDR1 and CDR2 from the germline V gene are SGHVS and FNYEAQ. The length of the CDR3 is 14 residues. The V and J ends lost 3 bases and 2 bases, in that order; junction bases with no gene match: 1. The CDR3 region is CASSLGTGNQPQHF. In DNA form, the CDR3 reads TGTGCCAGCAGCTTGGGGACAGGCAATCAGCCCCAGCATTTT. The full variable domain, in which reference TRBV7-6 and TRBJ1-5 provide the parts outside the CDR3, is GAGVSQSPRYKVTKRGQDVALRCDPISGHVSLYWYRQALGQGPEFLTYFNYEAQQDKSGLPNDRFSAERPEGSISTLTIQRTEQRDSAMYRCASSLGTGNQPQHFGDGTRLSIL.

The chain recombines TRBV4-3 with TRBJ2-2, with 7 bases matching TRBD1. Germline trimming cut 0 bases from V and 5 bases from J; bases unmatched to any gene: 9. The CDR3 has 17 residues. The germline V gene encodes CDR1 LGHNA and CDR2 YSLEER. For the CDR3, the DNA is TGCGCCAGCAGCCAAGATAGGGGCGCAGGGGGTACCGGGGAGCTGTTTTTT. This codes for CASSQDRGAGGTGELFF.

The chain combines TRBV7-8 with TRBJ2-1, with 11 bases lining up with TRBD2. The length of the CDR3 is 15 residues. Germline V gene sequence: CDR1 SGHVS, CDR2 FQNEAQ. Losses at the gene ends were 5 bases for V and 1 base for J; bases not matched to a gene: 1. CDR3 in DNA: TGTGCCAGCAGCCCTAGCGGGGGGTCCTACAATGAGCAGTTCTTC. It codes for CASSPSGGSYNEQFF.

The V gene is TRBV4-1, the J gene TRBJ2-4; TRBD2 matches 7 bases. Germline-derived CDR1 and CDR2 are MGHRA and YSYEKL. With 6 bases clipped from V and 6 bases from J, the junction kept 11 bases outside the gene matches. CDR3 size: 15 residues. The CDR3 spells CASRPPGPGGNIQYF. Here the CDR3 DNA reads TGCGCCAGCAGACCTCCGGGGCCGGGAGGAAACATTCAGTACTTC.

V gene TRBV7-8 combines with J gene TRBJ2-1; possible D gene TRBD2, 5 bases. Germline lookup yields CDR1 SGHVS and CDR2 FQNEAQ. Trimming left V 5 bases short and J 6 bases short, with 17 bases between. The CDR3 totals 15 residues. CDR3 amino acids: CASSGSRLSGNEQFF. CDR3 nucleotides: TGTGCCAGCAGCGGGAGTCGACTTAGTGGCAATGAGCAGTTCTTC.

The chain is built from TRBV6-5 and TRBJ1-1; D possibly corresponds to TRBD1 (6 bases). CDR3 length: 13 residues. From germline, CDR1 is MNHEY and CDR2 SVGAGI. V was trimmed by 6 bases and J by 1 base, leaving 9 bases between them. DNA for the CDR3: TGTGCCAGCAGGGGGACATCGAACACTGAAGCTTTCTTT. It specifies CASRGTSNTEAFF.

The chain has TRBV7-9 and TRBJ2-7; D is undetermined. Between the trimmed V and J ends, which lost 1 base and 4 bases, there was a span of 11 bases. Per the germline V gene, CDR1 is SEHNR and CDR2 is FQNEAQ (reference sequence). CDR3 length: 14 amino acids. CDR3 nucleotides: TGTGCCAGCAGCTTAGGTCCAGGAAAATACGAGCAGTACTTC. Translated, it gives CASSLGPGKYEQYF.

The V gene is TRBV4-1, the J gene TRBJ1-2; D might be TRBD1 (5 bases). Germline lookup yields CDR1 MGHRA and CDR2 YSYEKL. Trimming left V 0 bases short and J 8 bases short, with 16 bases between. The CDR3 contains 15 residues. The CDR3 DNA follows: TGCGCCAGCAGCCAAGATCAGGGCCTGTTGGGGGGCTACACCTTC. The encoded protein is CASSQDQGLLGGYTF.

The chain recombines TRBV5-1 with TRBJ2-6; TRBD2 might be the D (6 bases). The CDR3 runs to 16 residues. Trimming left V 3 bases short and J 4 bases short, with 14 bases between. Looked up from germline, CDR1 is SGHRS and CDR2 is YFSETQ. CDR3 DNA: TGCGCCAGCAGCTCCCCAGGTCTAGCGGGGGCCAACGTCCTGACTTTC. This gives the protein CASSSPGLAGANVLTF.

The CDR3 coding sequence is TGTGCCACCAGCGTCCGGTGGGGACTAGCGGGAGTGGCCAAAAACATTCAGTACTTC. Its translation is CATSVRWGLAGVAKNIQYF. The chain uses TRBV15 and TRBJ2-4; 14 bases match TRBD2. This CDR3 is built from 19 residues. The germline gives CDR1 LNHNV, CDR2 YYDKDF (reference sequence). Unmatched junction bases numbered 10, after V lost 5 bases and J lost 1 base.

The V call is TRBV10-2, the J call TRBJ2-1, with D possibly matching TRBD2 (6 bases). Trimming stripped 4 bases from V and 9 bases from J, with 13 bases between. Germline-derived CDR1 and CDR2 are WSHSY and SAAADI. This CDR3 has 13 amino acids. CDR3 coding DNA: TGCGCCAGCAGTGTGACTAGTACGAGTGAGCAGTTCTTC. Its protein product is CASSVTSTSEQFF.

The chain has TRBV7-9 and TRBJ2-7, with TRBD1 as a possible D gene (6 bases). The germline gives CDR1 SEHNR, CDR2 FQNEAQ (reference sequence). The CDR3 length is 13 residues. The V and J ends lost 4 bases and 2 bases respectively, with 9 bases between them. The CDR3: CASSSRDTYEQYF. The DNA for the CDR3 is TGTGCCAGCAGCTCCAGGGACACCTACGAGCAGTACTTC.

The chain recombines TRBV9 with TRBJ2-2, with 11 bases identical to TRBD1. V shed 0 bases, J shed 4 bases, and the junction held 8 bases outside the gene matches. Germline V gene data show CDR1 as SGDLS and CDR2 as YYNGEE. This CDR3 spans 18 amino acids. CDR3 protein: CASSVATKGQGGTGELFF. The DNA of the CDR3 is TGTGCCAGCAGCGTAGCCACCAAGGGACAGGGGGGCACCGGGGAGCTGTTTTTT.

This chain links TRBV7-6 with TRBJ2-5; 12 bases are a match to TRBD1. This CDR3 comprises 18 residues. V dropped 3 bases and J dropped 5; count of bases not matched to a gene: 13. CDR1 and CDR2 (germline): SGHVS, FNYEAQ. The CDR3 DNA follows: TGTGCCAGCAGCTTCAAATCCCCAGGGACAGGGGGCATGGAGACCCAGTACTTC. Translation gives CASSFKSPGTGGMETQYF.

The chain has TRBV19 and TRBJ1-4, with 8 nucleotides matching TRBD1. This CDR3 contains 14 residues. V lost 1 base, J lost 8 bases, and 3 bases stayed unmatched. CDR1 is LNHDA and CDR2 is SQIVND in the germline V gene (reference sequence). The CDR3 DNA sequence: TGTGCCAGTAGTATAGGACAGGGGCGAGAAAAACTGTTTTTT. Translating gives CASSIGQGREKLFF.

Here the CDR3 DNA reads TGTGCTATCTCGCTGGCGGGGGCTGACAATGAGCAGTTCTTC. Its protein is CAISLAGADNEQFF. This chain joins TRBV7-7 and TRBJ2-1; the D gene is possibly TRBD2 (7 bases). This CDR3 contains 14 residues. Germline V gene lookup returns CDR1 SSHAT and CDR2 FNYEAQ (reference sequence).

The CDR3 DNA sequence: TGTGCCTGGAGTGGGGGACAGGGTGCCTACGAGCAGTACTTC. It yields the protein CAWSGGQGAYEQYF. The V gene is TRBV30, the J gene TRBJ2-7; TRBD1 aligns across 9 bases. This CDR3 spans 14 amino acids. The V gene end was trimmed by 1 base and the J gene end by 2 bases; junction bases not matched to a gene: 3. Germline loops: CDR1 GTSNPN, CDR2 SVGIG (reference sequence).